This passage covers 20 T cell receptor beta chains from one sample sequenced in a study of blood T cell repertoires in COVID-19 (dated by TCRdb to the early 2020s). The method behind the library was the immunoSEQ multiplex PCR assay. TCRdb took over this immuneACCESS table, retaining in-frame rearrangements with V and J assigned. Such tables are incomplete; in checked studies, under half of the missing clones stem from an unresolved V gene, and the remainder is unexplained. Here the sample has around 78,000 clones; around 90% occur a single time. Of the sample, roughly 45% is held by the ten largest clones. Sequenced: peripheral blood. These receptors were obtained from a human donor in a cohort sampled during active COVID-19.

The CDR3 reads CASSEALSSDTDTQYF. The CDR3 bases are TGTGCCAGCAGTGAAGCGCTTAGCAGCGACACAGATACGCAGTATTTT. The rearrangement uses TRBV2 and TRBJ2-3, with D uncertain. V dropped 0 bases and J dropped 2 bases, with 12 bases sitting between them. Germline assignment: CDR1 SNHLY and CDR2 FYNNEI. This CDR3 is 16 amino acids long.

The chain carries TRBV4-3 and TRBJ1-2, with 8 bases fitting TRBD1. With V trimmed by 4 bases and J by 4 bases, 8 bases remained unmatched. The CDR3 runs 15 residues. Germline CDR1 LGHNA, CDR2 YSLEER. The CDR3 spells CASSREGTGSYGYTF. In nucleotides, the CDR3 is TGCGCCAGCAGCCGAGAAGGGACAGGCTCCTATGGCTACACCTTC.

The V call is TRBV28, the J call TRBJ1-4; 7 bases match TRBD1. This CDR3 has 15 amino acids. After removal of 7 bases from V and 3 bases from J, the junction contained 8 bases not matched to a gene. From germline, CDR1 is MDHEN and CDR2 SYDVKM. CDR3 protein: CASTTHRGSNEKLFF. The CDR3, as DNA: TGTGCCAGCACAACTCACAGGGGCTCTAATGAAAAACTGTTTTTT.

The rearrangement links TRBV19 to TRBJ2-5; 9 nucleotides align to TRBD1. This CDR3 has 19 amino acids. Germline assignment: CDR1 LNHDA and CDR2 SQIVND (reference sequence). Trimming at V came to 1 base and at J to 2 bases, leaving 14 bases not matched to a gene. The CDR3 here is CASSIAGDREVEEQETQYF. The CDR3 DNA reads as TGTGCCAGTAGTATAGCGGGGGACAGGGAGGTGGAGGAGCAAGAGACCCAGTACTTC.

The chain carries TRBV5-1 and TRBJ2-3; 13 bases agree with TRBD2. V gave up 3 bases and J gave up 6 bases; unmatched junction bases: 7. Germline V gene lookup returns CDR1 SGHRS and CDR2 YFSETQ. There are 16 residues in the CDR3. Here the CDR3 DNA reads TGCGCCAGCAGCTCCACTAGCGGGGGGGGAACGGATACGCAGTATTTT. It yields the protein CASSSTSGGGTDTQYF.

The chain recombines TRBV7-2 with TRBJ2-1; the match to TRBD1 covers 12 bases. This CDR3 is 16 amino acids long. Per germline, CDR1 SGHTA and CDR2 FQGNSA. Trimming took 3 bases from V and 7 from J; bases not matched to a gene: 7. The CDR3 region is CASSLAGTGGRNEQFF. The DNA for the CDR3 is TGTGCCAGCAGCTTGGCCGGGACAGGGGGCCGGAATGAGCAGTTCTTC.

V usage is TRBV9 and J usage is TRBJ2-1; 10 bases agree with TRBD2. Looked up from germline, CDR1 is SGDLS and CDR2 is YYNGEE. With V trimmed by 0 bases and J by 2 bases, 2 bases remained unmatched. The CDR3 is made up of 16 amino acids. This CDR3 is CASSVVGTSAYNEQFF. The CDR3 DNA reads TGTGCCAGCAGCGTAGTGGGGACTAGCGCCTACAATGAGCAGTTCTTC.

This clone has only a few counts. V is TRBV7-3 and J is TRBJ2-5; weak D call: TRBD1 (6 bases). The CDR3 has 14 amino acids. Germline lookup yields CDR1 SGHTA and CDR2 FQGTGA. V was trimmed by 1 base and J by 5 bases, leaving 11 bases between them. CDR3: CASSLSGGLETQYF. In DNA form, the CDR3 reads TGTGCCAGCAGCTTAAGTGGGGGCTTGGAGACCCAGTACTTC.

V usage is TRBV11-3 and J usage is TRBJ2-6; tentatively, D is TRBD1 (5 bases). The CDR3 sequence is 15 residues long. Germline loops: CDR1 SGHNT, CDR2 YENEEA. V was cut by 5 bases and J by 0 bases, with 8 bases left in between. The CDR3 DNA sequence: TGTGCCAGCAGCCCTGGGGCCTCTGGGGCCAACGTCCTGACTTTC. This gives the protein CASSPGASGANVLTF.

J is TRBJ1-6 and V is TRBV11-1; 10 nucleotides align to TRBD1. V lost 4 bases, J lost 10 bases, and 10 bases stayed unmatched. Germline V gene lookup returns CDR1 SGHAT and CDR2 FQDESV (reference sequence). CDR3 length equals 16 residues. The CDR3 reads CASSSWDRGSSSPLHF. The CDR3, as DNA: TGTGCCAGCAGCTCCTGGGACAGGGGAAGTTCATCACCCCTCCACTTT.

This clone was found a few times. The rearrangement joins TRBV11-3 to TRBJ1-5; no reliable D call. Germline CDR1 and CDR2: SGHNT and YENEEA. Trimming shortened V by 5 bases and J by 2 bases, and 16 bases separated the two germline ends. The length of the CDR3 is 16 residues. The CDR3 region has the DNA TGTGCCAGCAGCCCTGTTCAGGCATCAGGCAATCAGCCCCAGCATTTT. Its translation: CASSPVQASGNQPQHF.

This chain uses TRBV15 with TRBJ2-2; 11 nucleotides match TRBD1. The CDR3 has 17 residues. V lost 2 bases, J lost 4 bases, and 6 bases stayed unmatched. Germline values: CDR1 LNHNV, CDR2 YYDKDF (reference sequence). Written as DNA, the CDR3 is TGTGCCACCAGCAGACGACCCGGGACAGGGGGCACCGGGGAGCTGTTTTTT. It yields the protein CATSRRPGTGGTGELFF.

J is TRBJ2-5 and V is TRBV4-1; D is perhaps TRBD1 (6 bases). Germline V gives CDR1 MGHRA, CDR2 YSYEKL. Deletions cut 0 bases from V and 5 bases from J, with 7 bases between. CDR3 length: 13 residues. The DNA for the CDR3 is TGCGCCAGCAGCCAAGAAAGGGGGGAGACCCAGTACTTC. Translating gives CASSQERGETQYF.

This clone was picked up one time. The CDR3 DNA sequence: TGCGCCAGCAGCCGTATCTTAGCGGGTACTGAAGCTTTCTTT. It is translated as CASSRILAGTEAFF. This chain uses TRBV4-3 with TRBJ1-1; unclear D gene. The V end was cut by 4 bases, the J end by 5 bases, with 14 bases between. Germline CDR1 and CDR2: LGHNA and YSLEER. The CDR3 runs 14 residues.

In this sample, this clone turned up once. The rearrangement links TRBV3-1 (or the pseudogene TRBV3-2) to TRBJ2-1; TRBD2 agrees at 7 bases. V lost 6 bases, J lost 2 bases, and 7 bases stayed unmatched. This CDR3 comprises 15 residues. Per the germline V gene, CDR1 is LGHDT and CDR2 is YNNKEL (reference sequence). The CDR3 DNA reads as TGTGCCAGCAGGGCTAGCGGTGATCCCTACAATGAGCAGTTCTTC. It codes for CASRASGDPYNEQFF.

This rearrangement joins TRBV7-2 to TRBJ1-5; D uncertain. This CDR3 has 12 residues. Trimming stripped 3 bases from V and 7 bases from J, with 7 bases between. Germline V CDR1 and CDR2: SGHTA, FQGNSA. The CDR3 region has the DNA TGTGCCAGCAGCTTTGCAGGCCAGCCCCAGCATTTT. Protein sequence: CASSFAGQPQHF.

Notes on this clone: An end of the junction does not agree with germline; a read error may underlie this. The chain combines TRBV20-1 with TRBJ2-7; no clear D gene. CDR1 is DFQATT, CDR2 SNEGSKA, per germline (reference sequence). The CDR3 is 11 amino acids. The CDR3 bases are TGCAGTGCTAGTAGGTCAGGTGAAGCAAACTTC. This encodes CSASRSGEANF.

The chain has TRBV28 and TRBJ1-4, with D uncertain. From germline, CDR1 is MDHEN and CDR2 SYDVKM. The V and J ends lost 3 bases and 2 bases respectively, with 10 bases between them. There are 15 residues in the CDR3. This CDR3 is CASSFAVGTNEKLFF. DNA of the CDR3: TGTGCCAGCAGTTTTGCGGTGGGTACTAATGAAAAACTGTTTTTT.

The V gene is TRBV28, the J gene TRBJ2-4; 11 bases map to TRBD2. The germline V gene has CDR1 MDHEN and CDR2 SYDVKM. The V segment lost 5 bases and the J segment 5 bases; nucleotides outside the gene matches: 8. CDR3 length: 16 residues. CDR3 DNA: TGTGCCAGCAGTCTCACCGGGACTAGCGGACAAAACATTCAGTACTTC. It specifies CASSLTGTSGQNIQYF.

The rearrangement links TRBV2 to TRBJ2-7; D gene unclear. Trimming took 6 bases from V and 4 from J, leaving 7 bases between them. The CDR3 length is 11 residues. Germline V gene lookup returns CDR1 SNHLY and CDR2 FYNNEI. The DNA for the CDR3 is TGTGCCAGCAGGCTAAATTACGAGCAGTACTTC. Translation: CASRLNYEQYF.